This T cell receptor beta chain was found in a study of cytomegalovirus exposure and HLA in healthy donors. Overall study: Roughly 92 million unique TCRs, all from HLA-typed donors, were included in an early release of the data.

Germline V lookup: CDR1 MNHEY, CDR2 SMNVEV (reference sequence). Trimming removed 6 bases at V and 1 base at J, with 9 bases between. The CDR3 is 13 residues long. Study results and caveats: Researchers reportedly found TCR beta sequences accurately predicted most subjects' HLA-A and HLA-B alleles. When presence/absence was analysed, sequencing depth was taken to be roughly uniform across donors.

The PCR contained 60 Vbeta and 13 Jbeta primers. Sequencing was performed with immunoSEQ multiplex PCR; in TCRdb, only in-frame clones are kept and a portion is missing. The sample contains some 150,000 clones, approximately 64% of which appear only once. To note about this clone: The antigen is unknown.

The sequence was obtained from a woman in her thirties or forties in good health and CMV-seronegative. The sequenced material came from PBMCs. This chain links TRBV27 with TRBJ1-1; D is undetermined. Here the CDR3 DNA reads TGTGCCAGCAGGTGGTGGGCGAACACTGAAGCTTTCTTT. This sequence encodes CASRWWANTEAFF.